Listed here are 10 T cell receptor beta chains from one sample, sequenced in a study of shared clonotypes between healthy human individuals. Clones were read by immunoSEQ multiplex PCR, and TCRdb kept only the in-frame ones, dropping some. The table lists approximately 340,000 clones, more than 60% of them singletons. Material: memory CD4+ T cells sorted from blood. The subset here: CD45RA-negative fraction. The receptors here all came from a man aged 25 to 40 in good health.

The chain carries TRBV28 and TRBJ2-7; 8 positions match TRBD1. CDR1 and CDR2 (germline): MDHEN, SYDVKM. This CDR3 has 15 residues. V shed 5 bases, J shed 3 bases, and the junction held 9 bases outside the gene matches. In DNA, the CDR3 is TGTGCCAGCAGTCCAACCGGGACAGGTAGCTACGAGCAGTACTTC. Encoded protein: CASSPTGTGSYEQYF.

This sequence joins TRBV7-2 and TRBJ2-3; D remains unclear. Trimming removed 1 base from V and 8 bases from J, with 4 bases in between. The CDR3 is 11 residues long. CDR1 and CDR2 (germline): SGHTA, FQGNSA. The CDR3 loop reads CASSLGGTQYF. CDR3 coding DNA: TGTGCCAGCAGCTTAGGCGGTACGCAGTATTTT.

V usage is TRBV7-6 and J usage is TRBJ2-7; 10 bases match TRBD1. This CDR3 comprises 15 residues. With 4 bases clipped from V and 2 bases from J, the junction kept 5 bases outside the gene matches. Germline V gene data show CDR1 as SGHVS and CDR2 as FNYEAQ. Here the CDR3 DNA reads TGTGCCAGCAGCTCGGGACAGGGGTCCGCCTACGAGCAGTACTTC. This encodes CASSSGQGSAYEQYF.

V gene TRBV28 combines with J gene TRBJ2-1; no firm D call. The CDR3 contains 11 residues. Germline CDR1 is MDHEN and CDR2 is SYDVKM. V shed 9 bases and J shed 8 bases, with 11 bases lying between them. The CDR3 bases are TGTGCCAGTGCATTTACGCATGAGCAGTTCTTC. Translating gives CASAFTHEQFF. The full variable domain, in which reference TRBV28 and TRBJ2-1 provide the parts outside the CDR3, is DVKVTQSSRYLVKRTGEKVFLECVQDMDHENMFWYRQDPGLGLRLIYFSYDVKMKEKGDIPEGYSVSREKKERFSLILESASTNQTSMYLCASAFTHEQFFGPGTRLTVL.

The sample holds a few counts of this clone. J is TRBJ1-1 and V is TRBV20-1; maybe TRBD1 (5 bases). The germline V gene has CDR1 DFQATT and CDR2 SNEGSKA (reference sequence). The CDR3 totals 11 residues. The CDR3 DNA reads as TGCAGGGGGGTGGGGCGCACTGAAGCTTTCTTT. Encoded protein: CRGVGRTEAFF.

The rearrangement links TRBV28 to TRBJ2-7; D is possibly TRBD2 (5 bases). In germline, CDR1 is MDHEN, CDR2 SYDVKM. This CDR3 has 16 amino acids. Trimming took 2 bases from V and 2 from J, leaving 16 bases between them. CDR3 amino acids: CASSLKSLLGAYEQYF. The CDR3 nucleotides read TGTGCCAGCAGTTTAAAGTCTTTATTGGGAGCCTACGAGCAGTACTTC. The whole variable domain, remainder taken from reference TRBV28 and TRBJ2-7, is DVKVTQSSRYLVKRTGEKVFLECVQDMDHENMFWYRQDPGLGLRLIYFSYDVKMKEKGDIPEGYSVSREKKERFSLILESASTNQTSMYLCASSLKSLLGAYEQYFGPGTRLTVT.

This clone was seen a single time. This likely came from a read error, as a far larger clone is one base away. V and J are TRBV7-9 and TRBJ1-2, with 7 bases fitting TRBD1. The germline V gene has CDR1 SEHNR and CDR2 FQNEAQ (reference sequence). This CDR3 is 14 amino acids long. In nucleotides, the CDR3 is TGTGCCAGCAGCGCCCCCGGACAGGACTATGGCCACACCTTC. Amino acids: CASSAPGQDYGHTF.

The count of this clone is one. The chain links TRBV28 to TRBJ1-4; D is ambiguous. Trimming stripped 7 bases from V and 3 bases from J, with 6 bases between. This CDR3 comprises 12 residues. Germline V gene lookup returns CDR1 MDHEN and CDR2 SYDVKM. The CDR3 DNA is TGTGCCAGCATGCAGGCTAATGAAAAACTGTTTTTT. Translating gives CASMQANEKLFF.

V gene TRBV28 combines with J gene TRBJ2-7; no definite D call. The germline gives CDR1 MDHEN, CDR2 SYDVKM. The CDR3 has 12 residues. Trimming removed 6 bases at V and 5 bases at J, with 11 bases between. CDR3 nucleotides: TGTGCCAGCAGAAGCACGGTCGACGAGCAGTACTTC. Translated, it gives CASRSTVDEQYF.

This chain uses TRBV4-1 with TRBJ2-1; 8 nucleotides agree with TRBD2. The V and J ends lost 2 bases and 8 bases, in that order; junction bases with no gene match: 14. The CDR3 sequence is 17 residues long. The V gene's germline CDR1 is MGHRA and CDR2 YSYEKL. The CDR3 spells CASSQLTSGRRYYEQFF. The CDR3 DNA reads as TGCGCCAGCAGCCAACTAACGAGCGGGAGAAGGTACTATGAGCAGTTCTTC.